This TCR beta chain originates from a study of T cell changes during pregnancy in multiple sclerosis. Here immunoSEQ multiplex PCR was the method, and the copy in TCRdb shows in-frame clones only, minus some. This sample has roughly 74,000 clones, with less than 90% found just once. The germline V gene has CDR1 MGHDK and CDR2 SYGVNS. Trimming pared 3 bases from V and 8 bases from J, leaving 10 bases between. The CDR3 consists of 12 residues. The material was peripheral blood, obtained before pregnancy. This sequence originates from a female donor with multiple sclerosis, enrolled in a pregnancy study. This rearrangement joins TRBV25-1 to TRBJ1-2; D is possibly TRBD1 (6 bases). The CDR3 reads CASSDWGRGYTF. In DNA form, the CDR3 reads TGTGCCAGCAGTGACTGGGGGCGGGGCTACACCTTC.